Listed below are T cell receptor beta chains from one sample, sequenced in a study of CD8+CD57+ T cells in acquired aplastic anemia. TCRdb fed the reads into MiXCR, producing one record per CDR3 protein. The sample lists around 130,000 distinct CDR3 sequences, about 46% occurring once. The specimen sequenced was sorted CD4+, CD8+, or CD8+CD57+ T cells (not recorded which) from PBMCs. These receptors were taken from a human donor in good health, serving as a control. Both conserved end residues are part of each CDR3. A D gene is named only where the DNA matches it firmly. The size field is filled for only some rows; it gives once, few, many or a size class.

size: many; D: NA; V: TRBV6-1; J: TRBJ1-2; CDR3: CASSRSQGNYGYTF; DNA: TGTGCCAGCAGCCGGTCGCAGGGGAACTATGGCTACACCTTC
size: NA; D: NA; V: TRBV24-1; J: TRBJ2-4; CDR3: CATSDSNPGVGNIQYF; DNA: TGTGCCACCAGTGATTCCAACCCAGGGGTGGGAAACATTCAGTACTTC
size: NA; D: NA; V: TRBV19; J: TRBJ1-1; CDR3: CASKTRGEGTEAFF; DNA: TGTGCCAGTAAGACTCGAGGGGAGGGCACTGAAGCTTTCTTT
size: few; D: NA; V: TRBV20-1; J: TRBJ1-4; CDR3: CSAPTPGLGEKLFF; DNA: TGCAGTGCCCCCACCCCTGGCCTCGGGGAAAAACTGTTTTTT
size: NA; D: NA; V: TRBV5-6; J: TRBJ1-6; CDR3: CASSSWDSPLHF; DNA: TGTGCCAGCAGCTCGTGGGATTCACCCCTCCACTTT
size: many; D: TRBD1; V: TRBV6-4; J: TRBJ1-2; CDR3: CASSVDRDHGYTF; DNA: TGTGCCAGCAGTGTCGACAGGGACCATGGCTACACCTTC
size: few; D: TRBD2; V: TRBV20-1; J: TRBJ2-5; CDR3: CSASIASGATGETQYF; DNA: TGCAGTGCTAGTATCGCTAGCGGGGCGACCGGGGAGACCCAGTACTTC
size: many; D: NA; V: TRBV11-2; J: TRBJ2-1; CDR3: CASSLGHSRATKYNEQFF; DNA: TGTGCCAGCAGCTTAGGCCACTCCAGGGCTACCAAATACAATGAGCAGTTCTTC
size: NA; D: NA; V: TRBV11-1; J: TRBJ1-6; CDR3: CASSQDGTGLGSPLHF; DNA: TGTGCCAGCAGTCAAGACGGTACAGGCCTAGGGTCACCCCTCCACTTT
size: NA; D: NA; V: TRBV20-1; J: TRBJ2-7; CDR3: CSAPKVGSTMSEQYF; DNA: TGCAGTGCTCCGAAGGTGGGATCCACTATGAGTGAGCAGTACTTC
size: NA; D: TRBD1; V: TRBV7-9; J: TRBJ2-7; CDR3: CASSQDRQSYEQYF; DNA: TGTGCCAGCAGCCAGGACAGGCAAAGCTACGAGCAGTACTTC
size: NA; D: NA; V: TRBV24-1; J: TRBJ1-5; CDR3: CATSDGRSPNQPQHF; DNA: TGTGCCACCAGTGATGGCAGGTCCCCTAATCAGCCCCAGCATTTT
size: few; D: NA; V: TRBV3-1; J: TRBJ2-2; CDR3: CASSQEASTGELFF; DNA: TGTGCCAGCAGCCAAGAGGCAAGCACCGGGGAGCTGTTTTTT